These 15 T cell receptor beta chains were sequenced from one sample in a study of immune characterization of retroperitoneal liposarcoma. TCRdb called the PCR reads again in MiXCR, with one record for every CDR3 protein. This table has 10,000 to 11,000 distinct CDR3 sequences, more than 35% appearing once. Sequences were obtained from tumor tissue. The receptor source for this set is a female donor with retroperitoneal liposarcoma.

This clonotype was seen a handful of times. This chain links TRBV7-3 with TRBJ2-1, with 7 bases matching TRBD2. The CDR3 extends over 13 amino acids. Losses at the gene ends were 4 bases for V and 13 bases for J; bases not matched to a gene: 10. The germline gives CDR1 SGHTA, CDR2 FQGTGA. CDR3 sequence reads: CASSSTSLETQFF. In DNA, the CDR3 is TGTGCCAGCAGCTCGACTAGCCTGGAGACCCAGTTCTTC.

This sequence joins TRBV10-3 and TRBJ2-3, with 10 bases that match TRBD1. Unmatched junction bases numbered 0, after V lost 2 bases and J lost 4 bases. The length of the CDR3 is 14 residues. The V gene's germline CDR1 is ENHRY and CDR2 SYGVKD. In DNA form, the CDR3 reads TGTGCCATCAGTGAGGGACAGGGGGCAGATACGCAGTATTTT. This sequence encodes CAISEGQGADTQYF.

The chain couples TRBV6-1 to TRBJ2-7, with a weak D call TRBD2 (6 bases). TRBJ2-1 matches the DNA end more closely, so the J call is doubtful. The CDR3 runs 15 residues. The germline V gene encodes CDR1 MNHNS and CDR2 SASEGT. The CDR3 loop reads CASRKGTLRWNEQFF. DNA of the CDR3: TGTGCCAGCAGGAAAGGGACTCTCCGGTGGAATGAGCAGTTCTTC.

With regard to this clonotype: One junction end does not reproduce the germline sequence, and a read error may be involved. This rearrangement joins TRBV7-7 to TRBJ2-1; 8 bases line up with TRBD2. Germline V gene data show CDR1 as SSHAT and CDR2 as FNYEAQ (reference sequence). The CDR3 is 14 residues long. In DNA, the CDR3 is TGTGCTAGCAGCTTAGAGGAGGTGCGGGGGGCCCAGTTCTTC. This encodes CASSLEEVRGAQFF.

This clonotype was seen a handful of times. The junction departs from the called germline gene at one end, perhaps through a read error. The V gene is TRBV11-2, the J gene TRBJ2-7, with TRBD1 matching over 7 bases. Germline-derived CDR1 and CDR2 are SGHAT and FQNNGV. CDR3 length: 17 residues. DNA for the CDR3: TGTGCCAGCAGCCTAGACCAACCGGGACAGAGATCCTACGAGCAGTACTTC. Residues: CASSLDQPGQRSYEQYF.

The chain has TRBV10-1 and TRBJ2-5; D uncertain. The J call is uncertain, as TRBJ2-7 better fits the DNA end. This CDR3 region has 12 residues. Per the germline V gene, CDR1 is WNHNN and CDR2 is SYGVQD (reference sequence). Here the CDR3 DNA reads TGCGCCAGCAGTGAGCCCACCTACGAGCAGTACTTC. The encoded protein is CASSEPTYEQYF.

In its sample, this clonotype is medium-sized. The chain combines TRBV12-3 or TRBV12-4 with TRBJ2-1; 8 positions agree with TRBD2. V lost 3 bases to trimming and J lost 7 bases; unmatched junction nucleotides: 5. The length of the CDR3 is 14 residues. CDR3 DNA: TGTGCCAGCAGTTTGTTGAGCGGGAGAAATGAGCAGTTCTTC. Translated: CASSLLSGRNEQFF.

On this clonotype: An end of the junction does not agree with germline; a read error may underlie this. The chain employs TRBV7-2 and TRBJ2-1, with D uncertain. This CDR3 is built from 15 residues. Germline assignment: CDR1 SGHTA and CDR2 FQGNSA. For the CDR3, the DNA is TGTGTCAGCAATTCCCGGTGGGTTTCCTACAATGAGCAGTTATTC. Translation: CVSNSRWVSYNEQLF. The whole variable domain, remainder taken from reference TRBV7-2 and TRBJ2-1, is GAGVSQSPSNKVTEKGKDVELRCDPISGHTALYWYRQSLGQGLEFLIYFQGNSAPDKSGLPSDRFSAERTGGSVSTLTIQRTQQEDSAVYLCVSNSRWVSYNEQLFGPGTRLTVL.

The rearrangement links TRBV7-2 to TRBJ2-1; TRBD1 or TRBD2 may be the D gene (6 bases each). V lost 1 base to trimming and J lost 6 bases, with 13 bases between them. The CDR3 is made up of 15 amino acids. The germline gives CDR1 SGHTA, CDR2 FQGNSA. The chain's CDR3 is CASSLDTGRFNEQFF. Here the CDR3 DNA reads TGTGCCAGCAGCTTAGATACAGGGAGGTTCAATGAGCAGTTCTTC.

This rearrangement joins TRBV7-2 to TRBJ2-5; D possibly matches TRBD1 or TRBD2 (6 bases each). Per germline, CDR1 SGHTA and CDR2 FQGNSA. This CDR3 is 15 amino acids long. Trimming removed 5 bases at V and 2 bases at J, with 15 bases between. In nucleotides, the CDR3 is TGTGCCAGCAGCACGGGGGCTACTATACAAGAGACCCAGTACTTC. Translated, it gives CASSTGATIQETQYF.

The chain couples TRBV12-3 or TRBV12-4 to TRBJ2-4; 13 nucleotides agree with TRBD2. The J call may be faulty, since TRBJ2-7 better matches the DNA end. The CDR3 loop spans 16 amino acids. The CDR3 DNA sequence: TGTGCCAGCAGTCCGCTACTAGCGGGAGGGGCCTACGAGCAGTACTTC. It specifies CASSPLLAGGAYEQYF.

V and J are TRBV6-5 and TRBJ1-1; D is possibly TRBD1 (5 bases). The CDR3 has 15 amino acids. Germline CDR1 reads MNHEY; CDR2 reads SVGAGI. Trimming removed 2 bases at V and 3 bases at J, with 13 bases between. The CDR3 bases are TGTGCCAGCAGTTACACGACGGGGGGGGACACTGAAGCTTTCTTT. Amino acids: CASSYTTGGDTEAFF.

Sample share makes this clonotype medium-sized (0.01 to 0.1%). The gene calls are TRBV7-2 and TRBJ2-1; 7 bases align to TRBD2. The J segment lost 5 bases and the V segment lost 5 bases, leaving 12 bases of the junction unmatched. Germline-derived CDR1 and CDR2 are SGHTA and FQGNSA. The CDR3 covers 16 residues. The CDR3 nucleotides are TGTGCCAGCAGCACGAGGGCGGGAGCGGTACACAATGAGCAGTTCTTC. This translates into CASSTRAGAVHNEQFF.

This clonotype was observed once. The CDR3 DNA is TGTGCCAGCAGTCAGGTAGCGGGAGAAGAGACCCAGTACTTC. This translates into CASSQVAGEETQYF. V and J are TRBV12-3 or TRBV12-4 and TRBJ2-5, with TRBD2 identical over 9 bases. This CDR3 is built from 14 residues. V lost 5 bases to trimming and J lost 3 bases; unmatched junction nucleotides: 4.

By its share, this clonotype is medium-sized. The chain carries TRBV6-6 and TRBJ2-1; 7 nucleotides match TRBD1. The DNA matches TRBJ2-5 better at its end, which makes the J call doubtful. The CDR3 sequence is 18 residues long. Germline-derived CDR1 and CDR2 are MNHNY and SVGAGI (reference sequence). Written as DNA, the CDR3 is TGTGCCAGCAGTTACTCAATTAACGACAGGGTCGTCCGAGGGACCCAGTACTTC. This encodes CASSYSINDRVVRGTQYF.